These 29 T cell receptor beta chains were all obtained from the same sample, sequenced in a study of T cell responses to AZD1222 COVID-19 vaccine. Assay: immunoSEQ multiplex PCR; the TCRdb copy retains only in-frame clones and omits some. The repertoire holds 85,000 to 110,000 clones, approximately 88% seen once, with around 20% in the top ten. The sequencing here drew on peripheral blood, taken on day 0 of AZD1222 vaccination. All receptors derive from an adult in good health.

J is TRBJ1-3 and V is TRBV7-6; the D is unclear. Trimming stripped 5 bases from V and 10 bases from J, with 9 bases between. Germline loops: CDR1 SGHVS, CDR2 FNYEAQ. The CDR3 runs to 11 residues. Here the CDR3 reads CASSQTETIYF. The CDR3, as DNA: TGTGCCAGCAGCCAAACCGAGACCATATATTTT.

The CDR3 DNA reads TGTGCCAGCAGCTTAGTAGGCCCCGGGTACGAGCAGTACTTC. As protein: CASSLVGPGYEQYF. This chain links TRBV7-9 with TRBJ2-7; D is unclear. V was pared by 1 base and J by 4 bases, with 11 bases between. Germline V gives CDR1 SEHNR, CDR2 FQNEAQ (reference sequence). The CDR3 contains 14 residues.

This chain uses TRBV6-5 with TRBJ1-2; no reliable D call. Germline CDR1 MNHEY, CDR2 SVGAGI. The CDR3 loop spans 14 amino acids. Trimming shortened V by 6 bases and J by 11 bases, and 22 bases separated the two germline ends. CDR3 sequence (DNA): TGTGCCAGCAGCTCACCCCCGTTGGAAGGAGCTTACACCTTC. This encodes CASSSPPLEGAYTF.

This clone was seen only a few times. The chain combines TRBV7-3 with TRBJ2-1, with 9 bases identical to TRBD2. Germline CDR1 is SGHTA and CDR2 is FQGTGA. V was clipped by 5 bases and J by 7 bases; unmatched bases: 9. This CDR3 region has 15 residues. CDR3 region: CASSQVGLAMNEQFF. CDR3 sequence (DNA): TGTGCCAGCAGCCAAGTTGGACTAGCGATGAATGAGCAGTTCTTC.

The rearrangement uses TRBV6-5 and TRBJ2-7, with TRBD2 identical over 8 bases. The CDR3 has 15 amino acids. The V and J ends lost 0 bases and 2 bases, in that order; junction bases with no gene match: 3. Germline-derived CDR1 and CDR2 are MNHEY and SVGAGI. CDR3 nucleotide sequence: TGTGCCAGCAGTTACTCGACTAGCGCAACCTACGAGCAGTACTTC. It translates to CASSYSTSATYEQYF.

This chain joins TRBV7-3 and TRBJ2-1; D unclear. This CDR3 is 12 amino acids long. Germline CDR1 reads SGHTA; CDR2 reads FQGTGA. V lost 3 bases, J lost 7 bases, and 7 bases lay in between. In DNA form, the CDR3 reads TGTGCCAGCAGCTTTGAAGGGAATGAGCAGTTCTTC. Translation: CASSFEGNEQFF.

The chain is built from TRBV5-4 and TRBJ2-1; no clear D. V lost 2 bases and J lost 5, with 20 bases in between. The CDR3 extends over 17 amino acids. Germline CDR1 and CDR2: SGHNT and YYREEE (reference sequence). The CDR3 coding sequence is TGTGCCAGCAGCTTAGTCTTACAGAAGGGCAGGCACAATGAGCAGTTCTTC. As protein: CASSLVLQKGRHNEQFF.

The rearrangement uses TRBV6-5 and TRBJ1-4, with D possibly being TRBD1 (5 bases). Between the trimmed V and J ends, which lost 2 bases and 11 bases, there was a span of 15 bases. CDR3 length: 14 residues. The V gene's germline CDR1 is MNHEY and CDR2 SVGAGI. CDR3 nucleotide sequence: TGTGCCAGCAGTTACACCAATAGGGACGATAAACTGTTTTTT. Translation: CASSYTNRDDKLFF.

This chain links TRBV7-2 with TRBJ2-2, with 7 bases aligning to TRBD2. V lost 5 bases and J lost 5; bases outside the gene matches: 8. The CDR3 loop spans 15 amino acids. Per the germline V gene, CDR1 is SGHTA and CDR2 is FQGNSA. The CDR3, as DNA: TGTGCCAGCAGCCCCGGGGGGATCATGACCGGGGAGCTGTTTTTT. Residues: CASSPGGIMTGELFF.

DNA for the CDR3: TGTGCCAGCAGTTACGCGACGGGATTCAATCAGCCCCAGCATTTT. Protein sequence: CASSYATGFNQPQHF. The chain couples TRBV6-2 or TRBV6-3 to TRBJ1-5; D is uncertain. This CDR3 is built from 15 residues. V was trimmed by 2 bases and J by 3 bases, leaving 11 bases between them. Germline lookup yields CDR1 MNHEY and CDR2 SVGEGT.

The V gene is TRBV11-3, the J gene TRBJ2-1; D unclear. Trimming removed 1 base from V and 13 bases from J, with 8 bases in between. The CDR3 loop spans 11 amino acids. Germline CDR1 reads SGHNT; CDR2 reads YENEEA. The chain's CDR3 is CASSLGLDQFF. The CDR3 nucleotides read TGTGCCAGCAGCTTAGGTCTAGACCAGTTCTTC.

V is TRBV6-5 and J is TRBJ1-5; no clear D gene. The CDR3 is made up of 15 amino acids. From germline, CDR1 is MNHEY and CDR2 SVGAGI. Trimming took 0 bases from V and 0 from J, leaving 6 bases between them. CDR3 nucleotides: TGTGCCAGCAGTTACTCCGGGTATAGCAATCAGCCCCAGCATTTT. This gives the protein CASSYSGYSNQPQHF.

The chain has TRBV5-5 and TRBJ1-2; D may be TRBD1 (5 bases). V lost 1 base to trimming and J lost 7 bases, with 14 bases between them. CDR3 length equals 14 residues. From germline, CDR1 is SGHKS and CDR2 YYEKEE (reference sequence). CDR3 sequence reads: CASSLSQGAGGYTF. The DNA for the CDR3 is TGTGCCAGCAGCTTGAGCCAGGGTGCGGGTGGCTACACCTTC.

The V and J genes are TRBV27 and TRBJ2-4; TRBD1 matches 10 bases. CDR1 is MNHEY, CDR2 SMNVEV, per germline (reference sequence). The CDR3 spans 18 residues. The V segment lost 5 bases and the J segment 8 bases; nucleotides outside the gene matches: 18. The CDR3, as DNA: TGTGCCAGCAGTCAATGGCCTTACTCGGACAGGGGGAGGGACATTCAGTACTTC. Translated, it gives CASSQWPYSDRGRDIQYF.

The chain links TRBV27 to TRBJ1-5; 9 nucleotides match TRBD1. This CDR3 comprises 15 residues. The J segment lost 2 bases and the V segment lost 5 bases, leaving 4 bases of the junction unmatched. Germline V gives CDR1 MNHEY, CDR2 SMNVEV (reference sequence). CDR3 sequence (DNA): TGTGCCAGCAGTATCACAGGGGGCGGCAATCAGCCCCAGCATTTT. Translated, it gives CASSITGGGNQPQHF.

The CDR3 sequence is CASSGLAGGPGATGELFF. In DNA, the CDR3 is TGTGCCAGCAGCGGACTAGCGGGAGGGCCGGGGGCCACCGGGGAGCTGTTTTTT. The chain is built from TRBV9 and TRBJ2-2, with 14 positions matching TRBD2. J lost 4 bases, V lost 3 bases, and 8 bases had no gene match. Germline CDR1 reads SGDLS; CDR2 reads YYNGEE. CDR3 length: 18 residues.

The chain recombines TRBV19 with TRBJ2-7, with 9 bases fitting TRBD1. J lost 7 bases, V lost 6 bases, and 4 bases had no gene match. The CDR3 extends over 12 amino acids. CDR1 is LNHDA, CDR2 SQIVND, per germline (reference sequence). Written as DNA, the CDR3 is TGTGCCAGTAGACAGGGGGCGAGGGAGCAGTACTTC. Translated: CASRQGAREQYF.

In its sample, this clone was seen a few times. The chain employs TRBV27 and TRBJ2-5; TRBD1 aligns across 7 bases. The CDR3 is 14 residues long. V lost 9 bases to trimming and J lost 5 bases; unmatched junction nucleotides: 12. Germline V gives CDR1 MNHEY, CDR2 SMNVEV (reference sequence). This CDR3 reads CASSSDRVGETQYF. The CDR3 coding sequence is TGTGCCAGTTCCTCCGACAGGGTGGGCGAGACCCAGTACTTC.

The J gene is TRBJ1-3, the V gene TRBV6-5; 9 positions agree with TRBD1. Losses at the gene ends were 2 bases for V and 4 bases for J; bases not matched to a gene: 3. There are 15 residues in the CDR3. Germline-derived CDR1 and CDR2 are MNHEY and SVGAGI. As DNA, the CDR3 is TGTGCCAGCAGTTACGACAGGGGGGCGGGAAACACCATATATTTT. It translates to CASSYDRGAGNTIYF.

The V and J genes are TRBV11-3 and TRBJ1-4; D uncertain. The CDR3 covers 13 residues. Germline V gene data show CDR1 as SGHNT and CDR2 as YENEEA. Trimming took off 4 bases at V and 7 bases at J, with 10 bases between the two ends. CDR3 in DNA: TGTGCCAGCAGCTCCGAATTGGGTGAAAAACTGTTTTTT. Translating it yields CASSSELGEKLFF.

J is TRBJ1-1 and V is TRBV18, with unresolved D. V lost 3 bases and J 6 bases, leaving 11 bases between the germline ends. This CDR3 has 13 amino acids. Germline V gene lookup returns CDR1 KGHSH and CDR2 LQKENI. Written as DNA, the CDR3 is TGTGCCAGCTCACCGAACGGGTGGGCTGAAGCTTTCTTT. It is translated as CASSPNGWAEAFF.

The CDR3 coding sequence is TGTGCCAGCAGTGAAGGCATGGGCGACGGGAGATATGGCTACACCTTC. The encoded protein is CASSEGMGDGRYGYTF. This chain connects TRBV6-1 to TRBJ1-2; D ambiguous. The CDR3 consists of 16 residues. Germline loops: CDR1 MNHNS, CDR2 SASEGT. V lost 1 base to trimming and J lost 5 bases, with 17 bases between them.

V gene TRBV7-2 combines with J gene TRBJ1-3, with D possibly matching TRBD1 (5 bases). Trimming stripped 5 bases from V and 2 bases from J, with 13 bases between. CDR3 length: 15 residues. Per germline, CDR1 SGHTA and CDR2 FQGNSA. The CDR3 sequence is CASSRNEGPGNTIYF. CDR3 nucleotides: TGTGCCAGCAGCCGCAACGAGGGGCCTGGAAACACCATATATTTT.

The CDR3, as DNA: TGTGCCAGCAGCTTAGGGGAGGGACCCGAGCAGTACTTC. Its translation: CASSLGEGPEQYF. The V and J genes are TRBV7-2 and TRBJ2-7; 7 bases are shared with TRBD2. V dropped 1 base and J dropped 6; count of bases not matched to a gene: 3. The CDR3 covers 13 residues. Per germline, CDR1 SGHTA and CDR2 FQGNSA.

This rearrangement joins TRBV19 to TRBJ2-3; D is undetermined. Germline V gene lookup returns CDR1 LNHDA and CDR2 SQIVND (reference sequence). The CDR3 is 11 residues long. The CDR3 loop reads CAVGSTDTQYF. As DNA, the CDR3 is TGTGCGGTAGGGAGCACAGATACGCAGTATTTT.

The rearrangement links TRBV28 to TRBJ2-7, with 9 bases that match TRBD1. Trimming at V came to 6 bases and at J to 9 bases, leaving 6 bases not matched to a gene. The length of the CDR3 is 12 residues. The germline CDR1 and CDR2 sequences are MDHEN and SYDVKM. In nucleotides, the CDR3 is TGTGCCAGCAGGAAACAGGGGGCGGGGCAGTACTTC. It specifies CASRKQGAGQYF.

This clone has a single count. This chain joins TRBV7-2 and TRBJ1-4; possibly TRBD1 for D (6 bases). Per the germline V gene, CDR1 is SGHTA and CDR2 is FQGNSA. The CDR3 is 13 amino acids. The V end was cut by 2 bases, the J end by 7 bases, with 8 bases between. The CDR3 nucleotides read TGTGCCAGCAGCTTAAGGGGGATTGAAAAACTGTTTTTT. This translates into CASSLRGIEKLFF. The whole variable domain, filled in from reference TRBV7-2 and TRBJ1-4, reads GAGVSQSPSNKVTEKGKDVELRCDPISGHTALYWYRQSLGQGLEFLIYFQGNSAPDKSGLPSDRFSAERTGGSVSTLTIQRTQQEDSAVYLCASSLRGIEKLFFGSGTQLSVL.

The chain couples TRBV7-3 to TRBJ2-6, with 7 bases identical to TRBD1. The germline gives CDR1 SGHTA, CDR2 FQGTGA. The trim removed 5 bases at V and 2 bases at J, leaving 6 bases unmatched. CDR3 length: 16 residues. The CDR3 DNA is TGTGCCAGCAGCACACTAGACAGGGCTGGGGCCAACGTCCTGACTTTC. Translation gives CASSTLDRAGANVLTF. Using reference TRBV7-3 and TRBJ2-6 for the parts outside the CDR3, the full variable domain is GAGVSQTPSNKVTEKGKYVELRCDPISGHTALYWYRQSLGQGPEFLIYFQGTGAADDSGLPNDRFFAVRPEGSVSTLKIQRTERGDSAVYLCASSTLDRAGANVLTFGAGSRLTVL.

The gene calls are TRBV28 and TRBJ2-7; D remains ambiguous. Trimming removed 2 bases at V and 4 bases at J, with 6 bases between. The CDR3 length is 12 residues. Per germline, CDR1 MDHEN and CDR2 SYDVKM. CDR3 in amino acids: CASSLNAYEQYF. As DNA, the CDR3 is TGTGCCAGCAGTTTAAACGCTTACGAGCAGTACTTC.